One sample yielded the 12 T cell receptor beta chains listed below, sequenced in a study of blood T cells in healthy people across ages. The second PCR ran about 6 to 12 cycles with a sample-barcoded 5' primer and J-beta primers. TCRdb recomputed calls from the 5' RACE reads with MiXCR, one row per CDR3 protein. Found here are fewer than 650,000 distinct CDR3 sequences, 27% of them singletons; the top ten hold approximately 3.6%. These same data were also listed under a study on T cells of mothers and their children.

Sequences were obtained from blood. All receptors derive from a boy under 10 years old in good health.

The rearrangement links TRBV15 to TRBJ1-1, with a possible D match to TRBD1 (6 bases). Germline CDR1 and CDR2: LNHNV and YYDKDF (reference sequence). The CDR3 has 13 amino acids. Trimming cost V 3 bases and J 7 bases, with 12 bases left between them. The chain's CDR3 is CATSSQRGLEAFF. DNA for the CDR3: TGTGCCACCAGCAGCCAGCGGGGGCTTGAAGCTTTCTTT.

This clonotype has more than one count but fewer than ten. CDR3 DNA sequence: TGTGCCACCGCGTATAACACTGAAGCTTTCTTT. Encoded protein: CATAYNTEAFF. The rearrangement joins TRBV12-3 or TRBV12-4 to TRBJ1-1; no reliable D call. V dropped 10 bases and J dropped 2 bases, with 8 bases sitting between them. The CDR3 contains 11 residues.

The V gene is TRBV11-2, the J gene TRBJ2-5, with 10 bases that match TRBD2. The assigned J gene may be wrong: the sequence end matches TRBJ2-7 better. This CDR3 comprises 18 residues. Germline V gene sequence: CDR1 SGHAT, CDR2 FQNNGV. The CDR3 nucleotides are TGTGCCAGCAGCTTCGCTAGCGGGAGTAAAAAAGGCCTCTACGAGCAGTACTTC. Translating it yields CASSFASGSKKGLYEQYF.

There are many counts of this clonotype. This rearrangement joins TRBV12-3 or TRBV12-4 to TRBJ2-1; 7 bases map to TRBD2. With V trimmed by 1 base and J by 9 bases, 0 bases remained unmatched. The CDR3 spans 12 residues. The CDR3 nucleotides are TGTGCCAGCAGTTTAGGGGGGGGTGAGCAGTTCTTC. Protein: CASSLGGGEQFF.

The chain combines TRBV4-3 with TRBJ2-5; 8 nucleotides agree with TRBD2. From germline, CDR1 is LGHNA and CDR2 YSLEER. CDR3 length: 16 residues. V gave up 4 bases and J gave up 5 bases; unmatched junction bases: 12. The CDR3 coding sequence is TGCGCCAGCAGCCCATCCGGGACTAGTGGCAGTGAGACCCAGTACTTC. This gives the protein CASSPSGTSGSETQYF.

The chain has TRBV7-9 and TRBJ2-3; D remains unclear. Germline lookup yields CDR1 SEHNR and CDR2 FQNEAQ (reference sequence). The CDR3 has 8 residues. V dropped 4 bases and J dropped 14 bases, with 4 bases sitting between them. The CDR3 here is CASSSRYF. In nucleotides, the CDR3 is TGTGCCAGCAGCTCCCGGTATTTT.

The chain carries TRBV6-2 or TRBV6-3 and TRBJ2-3; 7 bases are shared with TRBD2. CDR1 MNHEY and CDR2 SVGEGT come from the germline V gene. The junction had 3 bases not matched to a gene; V was cut back by 0 bases and J by 6 bases. The CDR3 has 14 amino acids. The DNA of the CDR3 is TGTGCCAGCAGTTACTCGACTAGCTCGGATACGCAGTATTTT. Translating gives CASSYSTSSDTQYF.

V gene TRBV9 combines with J gene TRBJ2-3; D remains ambiguous. Germline CDR1 is SGDLS and CDR2 is YYNGEE. The CDR3 is 15 amino acids. Trimming took off 2 bases at V and 2 bases at J, with 12 bases between the two ends. The CDR3 is CASSVNGDNTDTQYF. As DNA, the CDR3 is TGTGCCAGCAGCGTTAACGGAGACAACACAGATACGCAGTATTTT. The full variable domain, in which reference TRBV9 and TRBJ2-3 provide the parts outside the CDR3, is DSGVTQTPKHLITATGQRVTLRCSPRSGDLSVYWYQQSLDQGLQFLIQYYNGEERAKGNILERFSAQQFPDLHSELNLSSLELGDSALYFCASSVNGDNTDTQYFGPGTRLTVL.

This clonotype was seen many times. The chain is built from TRBV20-1 and TRBJ2-7; 13 nucleotides agree with TRBD2. Looked up from germline, CDR1 is DFQATT and CDR2 is SNEGSKA (reference sequence). The CDR3 loop spans 14 amino acids. The CDR3 reads CSARLAGGSYEQYF. The CDR3 DNA reads as TGCAGCGCCCGACTAGCGGGGGGTTCCTACGAGCAGTACTTC.

The chain couples TRBV12-3 or TRBV12-4 to TRBJ2-3; 10 bases are shared with TRBD2. This CDR3 is built from 14 residues. The trim removed 5 bases at V and 5 bases at J, leaving 4 bases unmatched. The CDR3 coding sequence is TGTGCCAGCAGTCCGGGACTAGCGTTAGATACGCAGTATTTT. This gives the protein CASSPGLALDTQYF.

The J gene is TRBJ2-5, the V gene TRBV5-5; unclear D gene. The CDR3 is 15 amino acids. Germline V gives CDR1 SGHKS, CDR2 YYEKEE (reference sequence). V lost 0 bases and J lost 1, with 10 bases in between. CDR3 residues: CASSLATASQETQYF. The CDR3 DNA reads TGTGCCAGCAGCTTGGCCACAGCGTCCCAAGAGACCCAGTACTTC.

The chain joins TRBV6-5 to TRBJ2-5, with 9 bases aligning to TRBD1. This CDR3 is 16 amino acids long. V was pared by 2 bases and J by 4 bases, with 8 bases of the junction left unmatched. The germline V gene encodes CDR1 MNHEY and CDR2 SVGAGI. DNA for the CDR3: TGTGCCAGCAGTTACCACAGGGGGCGGAAGGGAGAGACCCAGTACTTC. This encodes CASSYHRGRKGETQYF.